This T cell receptor beta chain is from a study of cytomegalovirus exposure and HLA in healthy donors (dated by TCRdb to about 2017). A note on the overall study: In an earlier analysis of some 550 of the donors, 276 Gb of sequence data and just under 120 million unique TCR beta sequences from 150 million to 200 million T cells were reported. About 280 gigabases of sequencing data and 91 million or so unique TCR sequences made up an early release that covered approximately 650 HLA-typed donors. Of the 300 to 450 genotyped donors, less than 85% were placed in the genetic ancestry cluster associated with self-reported Caucasian donors. The aim of the study was to test whether cataloging public T cell receptors could identify signatures of past pathogen exposure. The T cell repertoires of about 700 subjects were profiled by immunosequencing and related to cytomegalovirus serostatus. Besides the first cohort of approximately 710 subjects, a separate validation cohort made up of 90 to 150 different subjects was used. The study combined high-throughput TCR immunosequencing, statistical association of individual TCRs with disease status, and machine learning to predict cytomegalovirus infection status. A later analysis re-analyzed previously published TCR beta repertoires from roughly 630 donors and added high-resolution HLA genotyping to study TCR occurrence patterns. In the later analysis, no new phenotypic data were used to find candidate immune exposures; instead, reliance was placed on TCR beta sequences and their occurrence across donors. To decide whether each TCR beta V gene segment behaved as functional or pseudogenic, an earlier analysis of fewer than 750 of the donors relied on high-throughput TCR beta sequencing. Donor age, sex, ethnicity and CMV serostatus were compiled alongside the repertoire data. A later genetic analysis used genome-wide SNP genotypes for about 60% of the roughly 700 donors, treating that subset as a discovery cohort. Every repertoire in the discovery cohort had been generated on one and the same sequencing platform. Class I and class II HLA loci were covered by the typing at four-digit resolution. The number of donors typed differed by locus, with about 629-630 for A, B, C, DRB1 and DQB1, more than 500 for DQA1, approximately 580 for DPA1, and 450 to 480 for DPB1. Because of strong linkage in the cohort, a few DR-DQ haplotypes were treated as single units for association and clustering. Across approximately 400 genotyped donors of the cohort, an average of roughly 200,000 unique TCR beta nucleotide sequences per donor were sequenced, and roughly a sixth of those sequences were non-productive.

The cohort comprised around 690 healthy bone marrow donors. At the time of sampling, every cohort member was nominally healthy, though immune exposures that went unrecorded were likely present. The donor tested CMV seronegative and was one of the 352 seronegative cohort members. Every donor gave a peripheral blood sample, and the peripheral blood mononuclear cells from that sample were used for TCR beta sequencing. Genomic DNA was extracted from the blood cell samples with the Qiagen DNeasy Blood Extraction Kit. Library method: the immunoSEQ multiplex PCR assay. The multiplex PCR relied on a mix of 60 forward primers for TCR Vbeta segments and 13 reverse primers for TCR Jbeta segments. The CDR3 region of rearranged TCR beta genes was amplified from genomic DNA with a multiplex PCR assay. On the Illumina HiSeq System, the amplified TCR beta libraries were sequenced as 87-base-pair reads. The study's own analysis went as follows. In a later analysis, tens of millions of unique TCR beta chains were counted across the approximately 640 repertoires, and around 10 million of these chains were shared by at least two donors. To remove PCR and sequencing errors, raw reads were error-corrected and collapsed into unique sequences using a nearest-neighbor algorithm that merged closely related sequences. Alignment of CDR3 sequences to IMGT reference sequences was used to assign V, D and J gene segments. For a sequence to be retained, at least a six-nucleotide match to both a V gene segment and a J gene segment was required. Rearrangements were called productive when the CDR3 lacked stop codons and stayed in frame with V and J; all others were non-productive. CDR3 was defined by IMGT convention, running from the second conserved V-encoded cysteine to the conserved J-encoded phenylalanine. The earlier analysis of a few hundred of the donors excluded sequences that lacked an unambiguous match to a single V gene segment. An earlier analysis of a few hundred of the donors called V segments functional above 56.7% productive rearrangements and segregating when the between-donor standard deviation exceeded 5%. A statistical classification framework was built for diagnosing cytomegalovirus status from the catalog of TCR beta chain sequences. A later analysis assigned V and J genes by comparing TCR nucleotide sequences with IMGT/GENE-DB human TR gene sequences. Using the TCRdist pipeline, a later analysis assigned CDR3 sequences along with most-parsimonious VDJ recombination scenarios. In a later analysis, each TCR beta chain was defined by its CDR3 amino acid sequence together with its V-gene family, and reads lacking a unique V-gene family were excluded. As a way to deal with suspected cross-contamination and a sequencing artifact, a later analysis dropped more than 500 nucleotide sequences that were highly shared and had low generation probability. In a later analysis, a clonal expansion index was calculated for each public chain from normalized within-repertoire ranks of inferred template counts. In a later analysis, generation probabilities were computed using a VDJ recombination model fitted to out-of-frame rearrangements, and the results were checked against IGoR. In a later analysis, hypergeometric tests were used to score TCR-TCR, TCR-HLA and TCR-CMV co-occurrence, with a repertoire-size bias correction applied to TCR pairs. To estimate false discovery rates, a later analysis permuted the HLA or CMV assignments 20 times. In a later analysis, co-occurring TCRs were grouped using DBSCAN, and TCRdist sequence similarity was added for clustering within HLA-allele-positive subsets. Repertoires with fewer than 30,000 or more than 120,000 public chains were left out of co-occurrence clustering, as were about five repertoires with anomalous nucleotide sharing. TCRdb mirrors the immuneACCESS table, restricted to in-frame sequences. Some clones are absent from its copies; in checked studies, under half trace to an unresolved V gene, and the reason for the others is unknown. V, J and clone size derive from that table, while D and trimming were established from the DNA sequence. The sample contains around 160,000 clones, approximately 78% of them found a single time. The ten largest account for 1.1% to 1.5% of the sample.

Overall results and qualifications from the work: According to a later genetic analysis, donors in an Asian-associated ancestry cluster had fewer N-insertions in productive TCRs than the approximately 630-donor mean. The classifier was reported to diagnose cytomegalovirus status with high specificity and sensitivity in both the original and validation cohorts. A later genetic analysis associated a missense DCLRE1C variant with V-gene and J-gene trimming of TCR beta chains, and an independent cohort replicated the association. Most TCR sequences were observed very rarely across donors, whereas some public TCRs were present in many individuals. In a later analysis, HLA-associated TCR beta chains were found to be more clonally expanded and to have lower generation probabilities than equally common non-associated chains. Because some donors lacked HLA typing at each locus, the association tests relied only on the typed subset. The presence/absence analyses assumed that sequencing depth was roughly uniform across donors, and that assumption may not be true. Some IMGT-functional V segments, including TRBV6-2 and TRBV6-3, could not be told apart with the 87-base-pair reads, so those segments were excluded. Three of the identified cytomegalovirus-associated TCR beta chains were confirmed in vitro to be specific for cytomegalovirus antigens. In an earlier analysis of 500 to 650 of the donors, most TCR beta V segments appeared in productive rearrangements about 90% or about 30% of the time, broadly matching IMGT annotations. In a later analysis, TCR association rates were found to vary across HLA loci, with the most associated TCRs seen for DRB1 alleles and the fewest for HLA-C alleles. A later analysis associated about 18,000 TCR beta sequences with specific HLA alleles at a false discovery rate of 0.05. A later analysis found that most CMV-associated TCR beta chains appeared HLA-restricted, with HLA associations seemingly driven largely by CMV exposure. The study gave a list of under 200 TCR beta chains associated with cytomegalovirus. The authors suggested that the approach could potentially be generalized to other disease states and immunological phenotypes. Correlated functional status among segregating V segments might reflect linkage disequilibrium, but an unknown experimental factor could not be ruled out. Several of the top co-occurrence clusters appeared to be linked to parvovirus B19, influenza, CMV and Epstein-Barr virus, according to a later analysis. Assigning TCR associations to individual alleles was difficult when HLA alleles, especially DR and DQ, strongly co-occurred. A further reported finding was that TCR beta sequences accurately predicted the HLA-A and HLA-B alleles for most subjects in the first cohort. A cluster of highly shared sequence variants was judged likely to represent a technical artifact of the sequencing pipeline. CMV serostatus was the only immune exposure information available for the cohort. Only TCR beta chains were sequenced in this cohort, and the absence of alpha or paired-chain data limited detectable features. The earlier analysis of 587 of the donors excluded approximately 15 rarely observed V segments, including chromosome 9 orphons, because counts were too low.

As concerns this clone: Its antigen is not yet known. Base qualities are not provided; no much larger clone lies one nucleotide away.

Counted from cysteine to phenylalanine, this CDR3 has 15 amino acids. The entry retains the CDR3 DNA only, 45 bases that are in frame from base 1. For CDR1 and CDR2, the germline V gene lists LGHNA and YNFKEQ. V loses 3 bases, J loses 2 bases, and the germline ends lie 11 bases apart. The chain links TRBV4-2 with TRBJ1-5; possibly the D gene is TRBD1, per 5 matching bases. The sequenced material came from PBMCs. The sequence derives from a male donor in good health and CMV-seronegative. The DNA sequence is given as TGTGCCAGCAGCCAGCAAGGGGAGGGCAATCAGCCCCAGCATTTT. Translated, this gives CASSQQGEGNQPQHF.